The 5 T cell receptor beta chains in this list originate from one sample, sequenced in a study of technical replicates of blood from a handful of donors (dated by TCRdb to 2015 to 2018). Libraries came from the immunoSEQ multiplex PCR assay. TCRdb re-hosts the immuneACCESS table, in-frame sequences only. Its copies lack some clones; in the studies checked, an unresolved V gene accounts for under half of them, and the cause for the rest is not known. The sample table contains tens of thousands of clones; only one count was recorded for 90% to 95% of them. Of the sample, less than 0.3% falls within the top ten clones. Sequencing was performed on T cells isolated from PBMCs. These receptor sequences come from a human donor in good health.

With regard to this clone: An end of the junction differs from the germline gene, which may be a read error. The chain uses TRBV20-1 and TRBJ2-7; the D gene is possibly TRBD2 (6 bases). The CDR3 sequence is 11 residues long. Looked up from germline, CDR1 is DFQATT and CDR2 is SNEGSKA (reference sequence). The DNA for the CDR3 is TGCAGTGCTCGCGGGGAATACGGGCAGTACTTC. Encoded protein: CSARGEYGQYF.

V and J are TRBV5-1 and TRBJ1-1, with D perhaps matching TRBD1 (6 bases). Per germline, CDR1 SGHRS and CDR2 YFSETQ. V was cut by 4 bases and J by 8 bases, with 15 bases left in between. CDR3 length: 13 residues. The CDR3 coding sequence is TGCGCCAGCAGCACGCGACAGGCGGGCGAAGCTTTCTTT. This encodes CASSTRQAGEAFF.

The V gene is TRBV29-1, the J gene TRBJ2-1, with 12 bases aligning to TRBD2. The CDR3 runs to 16 residues. Germline lookup yields CDR1 SQVTM and CDR2 ANQGSEA. V was pared by 3 bases and J by 7 bases, with 10 bases of the junction left unmatched. The CDR3, as DNA: TGCAGCGTTGATGCCCTTCTAGCGGGAGGGCCGAATGAGCAGTTCTTC. Translating gives CSVDALLAGGPNEQFF.

This chain links TRBV11-2 with TRBJ1-2; D remains ambiguous. The germline CDR1 and CDR2 sequences are SGHAT and FQNNGV. The CDR3 covers 16 residues. Trimming cost V 6 bases and J 1 base, with 18 bases left between them. The CDR3 reads CASSSTPSPFNYGYTF. The CDR3, as DNA: TGTGCCAGCAGTTCCACGCCGAGCCCCTTTAACTATGGCTACACCTTC.

The chain uses TRBV7-8 and TRBJ2-3; a weak D match, TRBD2 (6 bases). V shed 1 base and J shed 2 bases, with 31 bases lying between them. The CDR3 contains 22 residues. The germline V gene encodes CDR1 SGHVS and CDR2 FQNEAQ. CDR3 nucleotide sequence: TGTGCCAGCAGCTTAGTTATAGCTTGGGCGGGACCCATTGCCCCTGACACAGATACGCAGTATTTT. This sequence encodes CASSLVIAWAGPIAPDTDTQYF.